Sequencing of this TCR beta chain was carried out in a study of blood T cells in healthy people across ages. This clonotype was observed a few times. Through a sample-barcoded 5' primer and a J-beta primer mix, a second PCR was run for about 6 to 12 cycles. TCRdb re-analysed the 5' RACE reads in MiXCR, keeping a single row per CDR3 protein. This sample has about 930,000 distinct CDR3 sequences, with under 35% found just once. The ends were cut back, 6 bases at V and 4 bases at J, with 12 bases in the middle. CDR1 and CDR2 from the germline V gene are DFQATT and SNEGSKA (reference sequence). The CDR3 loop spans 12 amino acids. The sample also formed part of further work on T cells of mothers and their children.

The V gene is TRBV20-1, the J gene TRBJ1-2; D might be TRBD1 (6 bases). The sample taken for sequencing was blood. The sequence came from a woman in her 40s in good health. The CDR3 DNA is TGCAGTGCCACAGGGTTTACCTATGGCTACACCTTC. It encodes CSATGFTYGYTF.